The 16 T cell receptor beta chains below were found in one sample sequenced in a study of identical twins. TCRdb reanalysed the 5' RACE reads using MiXCR and keeps one entry per CDR3 protein. The sample carries about 530,000 distinct CDR3 sequences, 20% to 25% recorded once. The same data also contributed to another study, on yellow fever vaccine responses in identical twins.

Sequenced: CD4+ T cells sorted from blood. All receptors come from a woman in her late teens or twenties in good health.

The genes are TRBV5-1 and TRBJ2-7; D may correspond to TRBD1 or TRBD2 (6 bases each). V dropped 1 base and J dropped 5 bases, with 16 bases sitting between them. In germline, CDR1 is SGHRS, CDR2 YFSETQ. The CDR3 is 15 residues long. The CDR3 region is CASSLIGGLLDEQYV. CDR3 DNA sequence: TGCGCCAGCAGCTTGATCGGGGGCTTATTGGACGAGCAGTACGTC.

This clonotype was found a few times. The J gene is TRBJ2-3, the V gene TRBV10-3; 7 positions agree with TRBD1. With V trimmed by 10 bases and J by 0 bases, 4 bases remained unmatched. Germline V lookup: CDR1 ENHRY, CDR2 SYGVKD. The CDR3 totals 13 residues. This CDR3 reads CATRTGSTDTQYF. The DNA for the CDR3 is TGTGCCACTCGGACAGGTAGCACAGATACGCAGTATTTT.

The chain uses TRBV29-1 and TRBJ1-5, with TRBD1 matching over 7 bases. Germline lookup yields CDR1 SQVTM and CDR2 ANQGSEA. This CDR3 is 13 amino acids long. Trimming took 7 bases from V and 7 from J; bases not matched to a gene: 10. CDR3 amino acids: CSAELGGSQPQHF. DNA of the CDR3: TGCAGCGCCGAACTAGGGGGCAGCCAGCCCCAGCATTTT.

As regards this clonotype: The junction departs from germline at one end; a sequencing error may be responsible. CDR3 region: CTSSLLGTGWSEQFF. The DNA of the CDR3 is TGTACCAGCAGTTTACTCGGGACAGGGTGGAGTGAGCAGTTCTTC. This chain joins TRBV12-3 or TRBV12-4 and TRBJ2-1, with 9 bases identical to TRBD1. The CDR3 has 15 residues.

The DNA of the CDR3 is TGTGCCAGCAGTGATGGGGTCTTTAATCAGCCCCAGCATTTT. The encoded protein is CASSDGVFNQPQHF. The rearrangement uses TRBV6-1 and TRBJ1-5; D unclear. Deletions cut 3 bases from V and 4 bases from J, with 10 bases between. Germline V gene data show CDR1 as MNHNS and CDR2 as SASEGT. The CDR3 has 14 residues.

The genes are TRBV10-3 and TRBJ2-2, with D tentatively TRBD2 (6 bases). Germline lookup yields CDR1 ENHRY and CDR2 SYGVKD. Deletions cut 6 bases from V and 3 bases from J, with 14 bases between. This CDR3 spans 15 amino acids. The CDR3 loop reads CAIRRGGPDTGELFF. CDR3 sequence (DNA): TGTGCCATCAGAAGGGGAGGCCCCGACACCGGGGAGCTGTTTTTT.

The rearrangement links TRBV10-2 to TRBJ2-7; 11 positions match TRBD2. The V gene end was trimmed by 8 bases and the J gene end by 2 bases; junction bases not matched to a gene: 17. The V gene's germline CDR1 is WSHSY and CDR2 SAAADI. CDR3 length equals 18 residues. In DNA form, the CDR3 reads TGCGCCAGCGGAACCAGGGGCCCTAGCGGGAGGAGGACCTACGAGCAGTACTTC. It yields the protein CASGTRGPSGRRTYEQYF.

The chain employs TRBV21-1 and TRBJ1-2. TRBV21-1 is annotated as a pseudogene. The CDR3 extends over 14 amino acids. The CDR3 loop is CASSKGGDAYGYTF. In nucleotides, the CDR3 is TGTGCCAGCAGCAAAGGGGGTGATGCCTATGGCTACACCTTC.

This chain joins TRBV6-1 and TRBJ1-1; maybe TRBD1 (6 bases). Trimming stripped 6 bases from V and 0 bases from J, with 11 bases between. The CDR3 is 14 amino acids. Per the germline V gene, CDR1 is MNHNS and CDR2 is SASEGT. The CDR3 region has the DNA TGTGCCAGCAGCCACAGGGAGCTGAACACTGAAGCTTTCTTT. Translation: CASSHRELNTEAFF.

This clonotype showed up just a few times. The rearrangement joins TRBV15 to TRBJ2-1; unclear D gene. The V end was cut by 4 bases, the J end by 9 bases, with 13 bases between. This CDR3 is 13 amino acids long. The V gene's germline CDR1 is LNHNV and CDR2 YYDKDF (reference sequence). In nucleotides, the CDR3 is TGTGCCACCAGCAATATGCCGGCTGGTGAGCAGTTCTTC. It is translated as CATSNMPAGEQFF.

This clonotype was seen more than once but under ten times. This chain links TRBV6-2 or TRBV6-3 with TRBJ2-7; D not resolved. The germline CDR1 and CDR2 sequences are MNHEY and SVGEGT. The CDR3 runs 14 residues. V lost 2 bases and J lost 0, with 8 bases in between. The CDR3 loop is CASSYRVTSYEQYF. The CDR3, as DNA: TGTGCCAGCAGTTACCGCGTCACCTCCTACGAGCAGTACTTC.

This chain joins TRBV12-3 or TRBV12-4 and TRBJ2-3, with 7 positions matching TRBD1. The CDR3 consists of 15 residues. V shed 4 bases, J shed 0 bases, and the junction held 4 bases outside the gene matches. The CDR3 region is CASSSQGLSTDTQYF. CDR3 nucleotides: TGTGCCAGCAGTTCACAGGGGTTAAGCACAGATACGCAGTATTTT.

V and J are TRBV6-6 and TRBJ2-5; D perhaps matches TRBD2 (6 bases). Germline V gives CDR1 MNHNY, CDR2 SVGAGI (reference sequence). CDR3 size: 13 residues. V lost 2 bases and J lost 5, with 9 bases in between. The CDR3 region is CASSYSRGETQYF. CDR3 sequence (DNA): TGTGCCAGCAGTTACAGTCGGGGGGAGACCCAGTACTTC.

The chain couples TRBV5-1 to TRBJ1-1; 7 nucleotides match TRBD1. The length of the CDR3 is 15 residues. The trim removed 4 bases at V and 0 bases at J, leaving 6 bases unmatched. Per the germline V gene, CDR1 is SGHRS and CDR2 is YFSETQ. The CDR3 is CASSQTGAMNTEAFF. For the CDR3, the DNA is TGCGCCAGCAGCCAAACAGGGGCCATGAACACTGAAGCTTTCTTT.

This clonotype was detected only a few times. This chain joins TRBV29-1 and TRBJ2-1; TRBD2 matches at 7 bases. The CDR3 loop spans 15 amino acids. The ends lost 3 bases at V and 9 bases at J; junction bases unmatched: 14. In germline, CDR1 is SQVTM, CDR2 ANQGSEA. Written as DNA, the CDR3 is TGCAGCGTTGAGGGGCGGGAGCAGCGAAGCGGTGAGCAGTTCTTC. Residues: CSVEGREQRSGEQFF.

This clonotype was observed a handful of times. The chain combines TRBV10-3 with TRBJ1-3; 7 bases line up with TRBD1. Germline CDR1 ENHRY, CDR2 SYGVKD. The junction had 6 bases not matched to a gene; V was cut back by 7 bases and J by 3 bases. This CDR3 contains 14 residues. Here the CDR3 DNA reads TGTGCCATCACCGGGGGGACAGATGGAAACACCATATATTTT. Protein: CAITGGTDGNTIYF.